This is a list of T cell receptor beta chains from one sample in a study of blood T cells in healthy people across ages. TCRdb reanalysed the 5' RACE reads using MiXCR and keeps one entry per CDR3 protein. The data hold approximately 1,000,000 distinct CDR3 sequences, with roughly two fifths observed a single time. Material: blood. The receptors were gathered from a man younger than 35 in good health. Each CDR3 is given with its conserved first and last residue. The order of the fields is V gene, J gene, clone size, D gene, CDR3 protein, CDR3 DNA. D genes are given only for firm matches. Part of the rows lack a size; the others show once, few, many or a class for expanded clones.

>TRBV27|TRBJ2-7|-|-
CASSVTAGNEQYF
TGTGCCAGCAGTGTAACGGCTGGGAACGAGCAGTACTTC
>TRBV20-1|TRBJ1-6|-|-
CSARDLGESSYNSPLHF
TGCAGTGCTAGAGATCTCGGGGAAAGCTCCTATAATTCACCCCTCCACTTT
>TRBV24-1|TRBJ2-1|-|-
CATSDLDRPEQFF
TGTGCCACCAGTGATCTAGACAGACCTGAGCAGTTCTTC
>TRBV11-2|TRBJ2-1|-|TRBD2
CASSLVGGLADYKEQFF
TGTGCCAGCAGCTTAGTGGGAGGGCTAGCGGACTACAAGGAGCAGTTCTTC
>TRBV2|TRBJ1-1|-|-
CASRLTYTEAFF
TGTGCCAGCAGACTCACTTACACTGAAGCTTTCTTT
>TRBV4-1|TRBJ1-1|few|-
CASSQEGKNTEAFF
TGCGCCAGCAGCCAAGAAGGGAAAAACACTGAAGCTTTCTTT
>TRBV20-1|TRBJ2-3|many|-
CSARELVGANTQYF
TGCAGTGCTAGAGAGCTCGTCGGGGCGAATACGCAGTATTTT
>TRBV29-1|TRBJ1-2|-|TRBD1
CSVESGQGYGYTF
TGCAGCGTTGAAAGTGGACAGGGCTATGGCTACACCTTC
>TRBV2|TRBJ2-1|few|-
CASGVYNEQFF
TGTGCCAGTGGGGTTTACAATGAGCAGTTCTTC
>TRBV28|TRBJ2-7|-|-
CASSSGANEQYF
TGTGCCAGCAGTTCCGGGGCCAACGAGCAGTACTTC
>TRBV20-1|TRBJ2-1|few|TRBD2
CSARAPLLAGGLEQFF
TGCAGTGCTAGAGCCCCCCTTCTAGCGGGGGGGCTTGAGCAGTTCTTC
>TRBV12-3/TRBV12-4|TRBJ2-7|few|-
CASTAPGRGNNEQYF
TGTGCCAGCACCGCTCCGGGGAGAGGGAACAATGAGCAGTACTTC
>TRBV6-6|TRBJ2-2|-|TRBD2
CASRAVLAGGPSGELFF
TGTGCCAGCAGGGCGGTTCTAGCGGGGGGGCCGTCCGGGGAGCTGTTTTTT
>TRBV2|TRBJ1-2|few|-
CASSDQGSKGYTF
TGTGCCAGCAGTGACCAGGGTTCGAAGGGCTACACCTTC
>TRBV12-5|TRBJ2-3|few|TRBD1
CASGLKQGGTDTQYF
TGTGCTAGTGGTTTGAAACAGGGGGGCACAGATACGCAGTATTTT
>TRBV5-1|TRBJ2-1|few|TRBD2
CASTTSGGSYNEQFF
TGCGCCAGCACCACATCGGGGGGCTCCTACAATGAGCAGTTCTTC
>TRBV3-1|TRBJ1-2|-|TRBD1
CASSQPGQDGYTF
TGTGCCAGCAGCCAACCTGGACAGGATGGCTACACCTTC
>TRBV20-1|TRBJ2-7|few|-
CSAPPGGGFDEQYF
TGCAGTGCTCCCCCGGGAGGGGGCTTCGACGAGCAGTACTTC
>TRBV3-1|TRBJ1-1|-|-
CASSAQTENTEAFF
TGTGCCAGCAGCGCCCAGACAGAAAACACTGAAGCTTTCTTT
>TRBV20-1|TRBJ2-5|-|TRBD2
CSARDGLAGEQYF
TGCAGTGCTAGAGATGGGCTAGCGGGGGAGCAGTACTTC